This T cell receptor beta chain was identified during a study of T-cell reconstitution after alpha-beta-depleted transplantation in children. This clonotype was found many times. A TCRbeta library incorporating unique molecular identifiers was prepared. TCRdb analysed the PCR reads with MiXCR anew, one entry per CDR3 protein. The table has about 72,000 distinct CDR3 sequences, 7.3% seen once. The sample in question was PBMCs from the stem cell graft donor, obtained from the stem cell graft. The clonotype originates from a human donor who donated a stem cell graft to a child with acute lymphoblastic leukemia.

The CDR3 reads CATNRDSAYEQYF. CDR3 coding DNA: TGTGCCACCAATCGGGACTCCGCCTACGAGCAGTACTTC. V is TRBV11-2 and J is TRBJ2-7; a weak D match, TRBD2 (6 bases). This CDR3 is 13 amino acids long. Trimming left V 10 bases short and J 2 bases short, with 15 bases between. Germline CDR1 reads SGHAT; CDR2 reads FQNNGV. Looking up the rest from reference TRBV11-2 and TRBJ2-7 gives the full variable domain: EAGVAQSPRYKIIEKRQSVAFWCNPISGHATLYWYQQILGQGPKLLIQFQNNGVVDDSQLPKDRFSAERLKGVDSTLKIQPAKLEDSAVYLCATNRDSAYEQYFGPGTRLTVT.